The clone carrying this TCR beta chain came up a few times. Its target is not known. The record originates from a study of T cell responses to AZD1222 COVID-19 vaccine. Findings and limits, study-wide: Baseline seropositives among AZD1222 recipients totaled only six. When two AZD1222 doses had been given, Spike-specific TCR breadth and depth rose. Every sample of the repertoires postdated the peak T cell response. Possibly, clonal diversity was underestimated; donors were largely white British and included more females.

CDR1 is SNHLY, CDR2 FYNNEI, per germline. The J segment lost 8 bases and the V segment lost 8 bases, leaving 12 bases of the junction unmatched. The length of the CDR3 is 14 residues. Method: immunoSEQ multiplex PCR; TCRdb's copy keeps in-frame clones and lacks some. The sample includes roughly 99,000 clones, about 90% seen only once; the top ten take 8% to 9.5%. Material: peripheral blood, obtained 28 days after the second AZD1222 dose. This rearrangement joins TRBV2 to TRBJ1-5; 7 bases are a match to TRBD1. The receptor was derived from an adult who received the AZD1222 COVID-19 vaccine. The CDR3 protein is CASGEKTGPKPQHF. The CDR3 coding sequence is TGTGCCAGCGGGGAGAAGACAGGGCCCAAGCCCCAGCATTTT.